Presented here are 28 T cell receptor beta chains from one specimen sequenced in a study of monozygotic twins with inflammatory bowel disease. Reprocessing the 5' RACE reads, TCRdb reports a single entry for every CDR3 protein and omits DNA. The sample table includes fewer than 550,000 distinct CDR3 sequences. Source material: blood. These receptor sequences come from a human donor with ulcerative colitis or Crohn's disease, or a healthy co-twin of an affected twin (not recorded which).

The chain couples TRBV6-5 to TRBJ2-3; TCRdb names TRBD2, which stays unverified in the absence of DNA. The CDR3 has 18 amino acids. Germline CDR1 reads MNHEY; CDR2 reads SVGAGI. This CDR3 reads CASSYTSSGTYSTDTQYF.

V and J are TRBV15 and TRBJ2-2. Looked up from germline, CDR1 is LNHNV and CDR2 is YYDKDF (reference sequence). This CDR3 is built from 15 residues. The CDR3 is CATSSGWENTGELFF.

The rearrangement joins TRBV29-1 to TRBJ2-1. CDR1 is SQVTM and CDR2 is ANQGSEA in the germline V gene. The CDR3 consists of 12 residues. The CDR3 sequence is CSGTIGVNEQFF.

The chain combines TRBV10-3 with TRBJ1-2. The CDR3 is 13 residues long. The germline V gene has CDR1 ENHRY and CDR2 SYGVKD. This CDR3 is CAISESSQPSNTF.

The chain employs TRBV27 and TRBJ2-3; the TRBD1 assignment by TCRdb is unverifiable without DNA. Looked up from germline, CDR1 is MNHEY and CDR2 is SMNVEV (reference sequence). The CDR3 totals 16 residues. The CDR3 loop is CASSTGQGLGTDTQYF.

V and J are TRBV29-1 and TRBJ1-2. Germline loops: CDR1 SQVTM, CDR2 ANQGSEA. The CDR3 has 11 residues. CDR3 protein: CSVEGDYGYTF.

The chain links TRBV7-2 to TRBJ2-3; there is no DNA to check the TCRdb D call of TRBD1. This CDR3 is 16 amino acids long. Germline CDR1 is SGHTA and CDR2 is FQGNSA. The CDR3 here is CASSLVGGATGDTQYF.

V and J are TRBV5-1 and TRBJ2-1; TCRdb names TRBD1, which stays unverified in the absence of DNA. Germline loops: CDR1 SGHRS, CDR2 YFSETQ. This CDR3 region has 14 residues. CDR3 region: CASSSPGVYNEQFF.

The gene calls are TRBV5-6 and TRBJ1-5. Germline CDR1 and CDR2: SGHDT and YYEEEE. The CDR3 is made up of 12 amino acids. This CDR3 reads CASSLSGGAQHF.

V gene TRBV12-3 or TRBV12-4 combines with J gene TRBJ2-7; the D call from TCRdb, TRBD2, cannot be confirmed without DNA. The CDR3 totals 12 residues. CDR3 in amino acids: CASSFLRSPQYF.

V is TRBV14 and J is TRBJ2-3. The CDR3 is made up of 16 amino acids. The germline CDR1 and CDR2 sequences are SGHDN and FVKESK. The CDR3: CASSQDPGASTDTQYF. Variable domain in full (rest from reference TRBV14 and TRBJ2-3): EAGVTQFPSHSVIEKGQTVTLRCDPISGHDNLYWYRRVMGKEIKFLLHFVKESKQDESGMPNNRFLAERTGGTYSTLKVQPAELEDSGVYFCASSQDPGASTDTQYFGPGTRLTVL.

The rearrangement joins TRBV20-1 to TRBJ1-2; the TRBD1 assignment by TCRdb is unverifiable without DNA. CDR1 and CDR2 (germline): DFQATT, SNEGSKA (reference sequence). The CDR3 contains 11 residues. The CDR3 reads CSSPVRDGYTF.

This chain connects TRBV6-1 to TRBJ1-2. Germline V gene data show CDR1 as MNHNS and CDR2 as SASEGT. The CDR3 length is 14 residues. The chain's CDR3 is CASSVRSLSTGYTF.

This chain connects TRBV12-3 or TRBV12-4 to TRBJ1-2; the TRBD1 assignment by TCRdb is unverifiable without DNA. The CDR3 has 14 amino acids. This chain's CDR3 is CASSLGQGLSGYTF.

V and J are TRBV19 and TRBJ2-3; TCRdb designates TRBD1, a call that cannot be tested without DNA. This CDR3 is 14 amino acids long. CDR1 LNHDA and CDR2 SQIVND come from the germline V gene (reference sequence). CDR3 amino acids: CASSPGPTEDTQYF. Together with reference TRBV19 and TRBJ2-3, the CDR3 gives the full variable domain: DGGITQSPKYLFRKEGQNVTLSCEQNLNHDAMYWYRQDPGQGLRLIYYSQIVNDFQKGDIAEGYSVSREKKESFPLTVTSAQKNPTAFYLCASSPGPTEDTQYFGPGTRLTVL.

The chain has TRBV19 and TRBJ2-5; TCRdb returns TRBD1, unconfirmable since there is no DNA. CDR3 length: 13 amino acids. The germline V gene has CDR1 LNHDA and CDR2 SQIVND (reference sequence). CDR3 region: CASRDPGQETQYF. Based on the CDR3 plus reference TRBV19 and TRBJ2-5, the full variable domain is DGGITQSPKYLFRKEGQNVTLSCEQNLNHDAMYWYRQDPGQGLRLIYYSQIVNDFQKGDIAEGYSVSREKKESFPLTVTSAQKNPTAFYLCASRDPGQETQYFGPGTRLLVL.

This chain uses TRBV19 with TRBJ1-1; TCRdb's assignment of TRBD1 cannot be checked, as there is no DNA. The germline gives CDR1 LNHDA, CDR2 SQIVND (reference sequence). CDR3 length: 15 residues. CDR3 protein: CASSIDGGVVTEAFF.

V is TRBV15 and J is TRBJ2-3; TCRdb reports TRBD2, a call that lacks DNA to check it against. Looked up from germline, CDR1 is LNHNV and CDR2 is YYDKDF (reference sequence). The CDR3 spans 18 residues. The CDR3 reads CATSRVVGTSGDTDTQYF.

This chain uses TRBV12-3 or TRBV12-4 with TRBJ1-1. The CDR3 is 13 amino acids. CDR3 loop: CASSFSGNTEAFF.

The chain employs TRBV6-1 and TRBJ1-3. Looked up from germline, CDR1 is MNHNS and CDR2 is SASEGT. The CDR3 is 14 residues long. The chain's CDR3 is CASKDLSSGNTIYF.

The CDR3 spells CASSLKPRTGWYDEQYF. J is TRBJ2-7 and V is TRBV7-9; with no DNA, the TCRdb D assignment of TRBD1 cannot be verified. This CDR3 region has 17 residues. Germline CDR1 SEHNR, CDR2 FQNEAQ (reference sequence).

The chain joins TRBV20-1 to TRBJ1-2; the TCRdb D gene call, TRBD1, has no DNA to confirm it. CDR3 length: 12 residues. Per the germline V gene, CDR1 is DFQATT and CDR2 is SNEGSKA (reference sequence). CDR3 sequence: CSAPIRQGGYTF.

J is TRBJ2-1 and V is TRBV5-6. CDR3 size: 15 residues. The germline gives CDR1 SGHDT, CDR2 YYEEEE. The CDR3 region is CASSTVYRPRYEQFF.

The V and J genes are TRBV6-5 and TRBJ1-4; TCRdb names TRBD1, which stays unverified in the absence of DNA. The V gene's germline CDR1 is MNHEY and CDR2 SVGAGI. This CDR3 has 16 residues. The chain's CDR3 is CASSFETGTGNEKLFF.

The chain employs TRBV30 and TRBJ1-2. From germline, CDR1 is GTSNPN and CDR2 SVGIG (reference sequence). This CDR3 is 13 amino acids long. The CDR3 is CAWRYSQRYGYTF.

The chain links TRBV28 to TRBJ2-1. Germline CDR1 reads MDHEN; CDR2 reads SYDVKM. The CDR3 totals 15 residues. The CDR3: CASSLLADLYNEQFF.

This sequence joins TRBV5-1 and TRBJ2-1; with no DNA, the TCRdb D assignment of TRBD2 cannot be verified. The CDR3 is 15 residues long. From germline, CDR1 is SGHRS and CDR2 YFSETQ. The CDR3 loop is CASSLGAGQHNEQFF. Looking up the rest from reference TRBV5-1 and TRBJ2-1 gives the full variable domain: KAGVTQTPRYLIKTRGQQVTLSCSPISGHRSVSWYQQTPGQGLQFLFEYFSETQRNKGNFPGRFSGRQFSNSRSEMNVSTLELGDSALYLCASSLGAGQHNEQFFGPGTRLTVL.

The V call is TRBV7-2, the J call TRBJ2-1. The CDR3 covers 12 residues. Germline CDR1 and CDR2: SGHTA and FQGNSA. CDR3 sequence: CASSLAIREQFF. The variable domain in full, completed from reference TRBV7-2 and TRBJ2-1, reads GAGVSQSPSNKVTEKGKDVELRCDPISGHTALYWYRQSLGQGLEFLIYFQGNSAPDKSGLPSDRFSAERTGGSVSTLTIQRTQQEDSAVYLCASSLAIREQFFGPGTRLTVL.